Sequencing of this TCR beta chain was carried out in a study of blood T cell repertoires in COVID-19. Study context: Samples representing acute and convalescent COVID-19 were sourced from the United States, Italy and Spain. Sample material is recorded as cDNA or gDNA derived from T cells, B-cell-depleted T cells, or PBMCs.

Under the authors' procedure: The assay estimated nucleated cells by amplifying reference gene primers. Sequenced by immunoSEQ multiplex PCR; TCRdb stores in-frame clones only, minus some. That table is the source of V, J and clone size, and D and trimming were worked out from the DNA. The sample yields 70,000 to 90,000 clones, 70% to 80% seen once. The CDR3 is 17 amino acids. Germline assignment: CDR1 SGHRS and CDR2 YFSETQ. After removal of 3 bases from V and 7 bases from J, the junction contained 11 bases not matched to a gene. What was sequenced was peripheral blood. This sequence was found in a human donor in a cohort sampled during active COVID-19. The chain carries TRBV5-1 and TRBJ2-5; 14 bases map to TRBD2. CDR3 nucleotides: TGCGCCAGCAGCTCCGGGACTAGCGGGAGTCGGGAGGTGACCCAGTACTTC. Its translation: CASSSGTSGSREVTQYF.